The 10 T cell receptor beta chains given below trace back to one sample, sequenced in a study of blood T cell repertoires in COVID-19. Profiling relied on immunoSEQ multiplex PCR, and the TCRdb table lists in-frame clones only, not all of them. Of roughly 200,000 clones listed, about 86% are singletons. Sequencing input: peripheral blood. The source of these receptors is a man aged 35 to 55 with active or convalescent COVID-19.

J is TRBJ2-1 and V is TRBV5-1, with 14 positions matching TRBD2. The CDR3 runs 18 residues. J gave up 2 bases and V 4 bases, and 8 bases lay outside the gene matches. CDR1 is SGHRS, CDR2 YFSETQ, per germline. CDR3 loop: CASSLRTSGRITYNEQFF. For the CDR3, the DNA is TGCGCCAGCAGCCTCCGGACTAGCGGGAGGATCACCTACAATGAGCAGTTCTTC.

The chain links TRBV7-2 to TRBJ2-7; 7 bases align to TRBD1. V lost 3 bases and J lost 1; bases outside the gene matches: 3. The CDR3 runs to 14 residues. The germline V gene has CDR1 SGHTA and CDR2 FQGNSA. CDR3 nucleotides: TGTGCCAGCAGCTTTCAGGGGGTATCCTACGAGCAGTACTTC. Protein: CASSFQGVSYEQYF.

This CDR3 reads CASSPRDRDGYTF. CDR3 nucleotides: TGTGCCAGCAGCCCTCGGGACAGGGATGGCTACACCTTC. J is TRBJ1-2 and V is TRBV27, with 9 bases fitting TRBD1. V was pared by 6 bases and J by 6 bases, with 5 bases of the junction left unmatched. The CDR3 consists of 13 residues. CDR1 MNHEY and CDR2 SMNVEV come from the germline V gene (reference sequence).

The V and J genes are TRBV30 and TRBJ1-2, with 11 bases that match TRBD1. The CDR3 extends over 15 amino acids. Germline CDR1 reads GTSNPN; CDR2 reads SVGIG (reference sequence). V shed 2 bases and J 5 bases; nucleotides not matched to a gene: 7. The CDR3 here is CAWSPPGTGGYGYTF. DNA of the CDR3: TGTGCCTGGAGTCCTCCTGGGACAGGGGGATATGGCTACACCTTC.

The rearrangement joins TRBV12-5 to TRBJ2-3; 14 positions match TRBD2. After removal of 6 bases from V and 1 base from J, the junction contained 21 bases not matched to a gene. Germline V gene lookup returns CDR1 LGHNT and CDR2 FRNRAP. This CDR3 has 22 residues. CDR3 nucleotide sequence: TGTGCTAGTGGCCCGACTAGCGGGAGGGAACGCCCTGGTTTGCTCCGCACAGATACGCAGTATTTT. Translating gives CASGPTSGRERPGLLRTDTQYF.

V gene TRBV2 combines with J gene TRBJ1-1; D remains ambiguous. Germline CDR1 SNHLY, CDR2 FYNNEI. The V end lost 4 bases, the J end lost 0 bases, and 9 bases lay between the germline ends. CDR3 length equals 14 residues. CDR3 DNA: TGTGCCAGCAGTGCGGGGTTCATGAACACTGAAGCTTTCTTT. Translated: CASSAGFMNTEAFF. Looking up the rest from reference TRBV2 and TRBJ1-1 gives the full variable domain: EPEVTQTPSHQVTQMGQEVILRCVPISNHLYFYWYRQILGQKVEFLVSFYNNEISEKSEIFDDQFSVERPDGSNFTLKIRSTKLEDSAMYFCASSAGFMNTEAFFGQGTRLTVV.

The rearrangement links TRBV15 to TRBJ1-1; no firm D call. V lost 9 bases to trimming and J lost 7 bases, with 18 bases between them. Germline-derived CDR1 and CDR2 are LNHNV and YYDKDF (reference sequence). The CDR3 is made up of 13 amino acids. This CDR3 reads CATGPPLGGEAFF. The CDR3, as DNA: TGTGCCACTGGCCCTCCTTTAGGAGGTGAAGCTTTCTTT.

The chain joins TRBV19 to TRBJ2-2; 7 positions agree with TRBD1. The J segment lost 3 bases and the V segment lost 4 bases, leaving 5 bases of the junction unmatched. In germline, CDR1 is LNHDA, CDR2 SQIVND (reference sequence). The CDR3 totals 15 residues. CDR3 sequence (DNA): TGTGCCAGTAGTAGGGAACAGGGGTACACCGGGGAGCTGTTTTTT. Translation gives CASSREQGYTGELFF. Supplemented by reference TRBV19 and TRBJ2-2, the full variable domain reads DGGITQSPKYLFRKEGQNVTLSCEQNLNHDAMYWYRQDPGQGLRLIYYSQIVNDFQKGDIAEGYSVSREKKESFPLTVTSAQKNPTAFYLCASSREQGYTGELFFGEGSRLTVL.

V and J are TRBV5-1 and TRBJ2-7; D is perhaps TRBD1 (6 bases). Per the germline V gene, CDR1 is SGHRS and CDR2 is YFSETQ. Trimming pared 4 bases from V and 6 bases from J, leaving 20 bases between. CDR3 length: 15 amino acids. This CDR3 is CASSPGGAGDAEQYF. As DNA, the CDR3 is TGCGCCAGCAGCCCTGGAGGAGCAGGGGATGCCGAGCAGTACTTC.

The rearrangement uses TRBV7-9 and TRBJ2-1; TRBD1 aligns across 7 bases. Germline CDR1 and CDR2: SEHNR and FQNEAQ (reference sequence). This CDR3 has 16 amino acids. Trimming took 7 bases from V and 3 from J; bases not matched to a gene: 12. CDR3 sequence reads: CASIHGETGSYNEQFF. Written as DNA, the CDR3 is TGTGCCAGCATCCACGGTGAGACAGGGAGCTACAATGAGCAGTTCTTC.